Following are 29 T cell receptor beta chains from one sample sequenced in a study of persistence of HIV-infected CD4 T cells. The antigens of these receptors remain unknown. The immunoSEQ assay was version 4, run in survey mode. Repertoires were generated with immunoSEQ multiplex PCR, while TCRdb's copy carries only in-frame clones and drops some. The table includes 25,000 to 30,000 clones, around 80% detected once. Lysates of CMV-infected fibroblasts at around 9.8 ug/mL stimulated these cells. Sorted nonresponding memory CD4+ T cells were CD40L-negative, CD69-negative, CD45RO-high. Sequencing was performed on CD4+ T cells sorted from PBMCs after roughly 20-hour stimulation, taken from a patient who received antiretroviral therapy. These receptors originate from an adult man with HIV who was CMV-seropositive.

CDR3 DNA sequence: TGTGCCAGTAGCGAGACAGGGGGAAATCAGCCCCAGCATTTT. This gives the protein CASSETGGNQPQHF. V and J are TRBV19 and TRBJ1-5; 9 bases agree with TRBD1. Per the germline V gene, CDR1 is LNHDA and CDR2 is SQIVND (reference sequence). Unmatched junction bases numbered 4, after V lost 6 bases and J lost 4 bases. The CDR3 is 14 amino acids.

This clone was recorded only once. The chain recombines TRBV2 with TRBJ2-7; 9 bases align to TRBD2. CDR3 size: 15 residues. V shed 7 bases and J 0 bases; nucleotides not matched to a gene: 7. The germline V gene has CDR1 SNHLY and CDR2 FYNNEI. CDR3 in DNA: TGTGCCAGCATGAGACAGCGGGGGGTCTCCTACGAGCAGTACTTC. It translates to CASMRQRGVSYEQYF.

The rearrangement uses TRBV19 and TRBJ1-1; D is ambiguous. V lost 3 bases and J 6 bases, leaving 23 bases between the germline ends. Germline CDR1 LNHDA, CDR2 SQIVND (reference sequence). The CDR3 consists of 17 residues. This chain's CDR3 is CASSMFGVGPGGAEAFF. The DNA of the CDR3 is TGTGCCAGTAGTATGTTTGGCGTCGGCCCGGGAGGCGCTGAAGCTTTCTTT.

The V call is TRBV5-5, the J call TRBJ1-4; D possibly corresponds to TRBD1 (5 bases). The CDR3 is made up of 14 amino acids. Germline CDR1 and CDR2: SGHKS and YYEKEE (reference sequence). Deletions cut 4 bases from V and 5 bases from J, with 12 bases between. The CDR3, as DNA: TGTGCCAGCAGCCGGGGGAGAGGGAATGAAAAACTGTTTTTT. This gives the protein CASSRGRGNEKLFF.

The chain uses TRBV6-1 and TRBJ1-2; TRBD1 is a possible D gene (6 bases). The V and J ends lost 3 bases and 2 bases respectively, with 13 bases between them. Germline values: CDR1 MNHNS, CDR2 SASEGT. The CDR3 is 15 amino acids. The CDR3 is CASSDPLQGNYGYTF. The CDR3, as DNA: TGTGCCAGCAGTGACCCATTACAGGGAAACTATGGCTACACCTTC.

The chain has TRBV10-3 and TRBJ1-5; 7 nucleotides line up with TRBD1. From germline, CDR1 is ENHRY and CDR2 SYGVKD. The CDR3 runs 14 residues. Trimming at V came to 5 bases and at J to 7 bases, leaving 8 bases not matched to a gene. CDR3 residues: CAISPGGSRQPQHF. CDR3 sequence (DNA): TGTGCCATCAGTCCAGGGGGATCGAGACAGCCCCAGCATTTT.

In its sample, this clone was seen a few times. The rearrangement uses TRBV29-1 and TRBJ1-1, with 9 positions matching TRBD1. CDR3 length equals 13 residues. The germline V gene encodes CDR1 SQVTM and CDR2 ANQGSEA. Germline trimming cut 4 bases from V and 11 bases from J; bases unmatched to any gene: 11. The CDR3 here is CSVVRTGDFDAFF. CDR3 in DNA: TGCAGCGTTGTGCGGACAGGGGACTTCGATGCTTTCTTT. Together with reference TRBV29-1 and TRBJ1-1, the CDR3 gives the full variable domain: SAVISQKPSRDICQRGTSLTIQCQVDSQVTMMFWYRQQPGQSLTLIATANQGSEATYESGFVIDKFPISRPNLTFSTLTVSNMSPEDSSIYLCSVVRTGDFDAFFGQGTRLTVV.

V is TRBV9 and J is TRBJ1-1; possible D gene TRBD1, 6 bases. Per germline, CDR1 SGDLS and CDR2 YYNGEE. This CDR3 spans 15 amino acids. Trimming removed 0 bases from V and 0 bases from J, with 9 bases in between. The CDR3 loop reads CASSVGRTVNTEAFF. The CDR3 bases are TGTGCCAGCAGCGTAGGCCGGACAGTGAACACTGAAGCTTTCTTT.

Only a few counts were recorded for this clone. This chain joins TRBV2 and TRBJ2-1; perhaps TRBD2 as D (5 bases). This CDR3 contains 11 residues. Trimming left V 8 bases short and J 11 bases short, with 13 bases between. Germline lookup yields CDR1 SNHLY and CDR2 FYNNEI. The chain's CDR3 is CASQEVAKQFF. The CDR3 nucleotides are TGTGCCAGCCAGGAGGTCGCGAAGCAGTTCTTC.

This clone was seen only a few times. The V and J genes are TRBV5-4 and TRBJ1-1, with 9 nucleotides matching TRBD1. The CDR3 length is 15 residues. Germline values: CDR1 SGHNT, CDR2 YYREEE (reference sequence). Trimming cost V 0 bases and J 7 bases; bases outside gene matches: 7. The CDR3 bases are TGTGCCAGCAGCTTGGGGGACAGGGAAGCAGGTGAAGCTTTCTTT. Its protein is CASSLGDREAGEAFF.

The chain joins TRBV7-2 to TRBJ2-3; D not resolved. The CDR3 runs 15 residues. Trimming stripped 2 bases from V and 0 bases from J, with 9 bases between. Germline V CDR1 and CDR2: SGHTA, FQGNSA. Written as DNA, the CDR3 is TGTGCCAGCAGCTTAAGATCGACTAGCACAGATACGCAGTATTTT. It yields the protein CASSLRSTSTDTQYF.

The chain has TRBV6-5 and TRBJ1-4; D unclear. V dropped 9 bases and J dropped 3 bases, with 11 bases sitting between them. The CDR3 runs 13 residues. Germline V gene lookup returns CDR1 MNHEY and CDR2 SVGAGI. The CDR3 sequence is CASTGEANEKLFF. The CDR3 coding sequence is TGTGCCAGTACTGGGGAGGCTAATGAAAAACTGTTTTTT.

V is TRBV19 and J is TRBJ1-1; 10 nucleotides line up with TRBD1. V shed 6 bases, J shed 5 bases, and the junction held 3 bases outside the gene matches. The CDR3 loop spans 13 amino acids. The germline V gene has CDR1 LNHDA and CDR2 SQIVND (reference sequence). CDR3 sequence (DNA): TGTGCCAGTAGCGACAGGGGGCGAACTGAAGCTTTCTTT. Translating it yields CASSDRGRTEAFF.

This sequence joins TRBV7-2 and TRBJ1-5, with a weak D call TRBD1 (6 bases). Germline values: CDR1 SGHTA, CDR2 FQGNSA. The CDR3 has 14 amino acids. V gave up 8 bases and J gave up 4 bases, with 15 bases separating them. The CDR3 nucleotides read TGTGCCAGCTCACAGGGCCTTAGGAATCAGCCCCAGCATTTT. Amino acids: CASSQGLRNQPQHF.

This sequence joins TRBV28 and TRBJ2-2; TRBD1 might be the D (6 bases). V dropped 8 bases and J dropped 2 bases, with 15 bases sitting between them. CDR1 is MDHEN, CDR2 SYDVKM, per germline. The CDR3 covers 15 residues. CDR3 residues: CASSEQGSNTGELFF. CDR3 nucleotides: TGTGCCAGCTCAGAGCAGGGGTCAAACACCGGGGAGCTGTTTTTT.

The chain employs TRBV11-2 and TRBJ2-6, with TRBD1 matching over 10 bases. V lost 6 bases, J lost 1 base, and 18 bases stayed unmatched. This CDR3 is 21 amino acids long. Germline CDR1 reads SGHAT; CDR2 reads FQNNGV. CDR3 loop: CASSSGTGVPIHPSGANVLTF. The CDR3 nucleotides read TGTGCCAGCAGTTCAGGGACAGGGGTTCCTATTCACCCTTCTGGGGCCAACGTCCTGACTTTC.

The rearrangement joins TRBV5-1 to TRBJ2-2; 8 bases fit TRBD1. The CDR3 runs to 13 residues. Trimming removed 7 bases from V and 6 bases from J; junction bases left unmatched: 5. The germline gives CDR1 SGHRS, CDR2 YFSETQ. This CDR3 is CASADRVPGELFF. The DNA for the CDR3 is TGCGCCAGCGCGGACAGGGTACCCGGGGAGCTGTTTTTT.

The chain employs TRBV5-4 and TRBJ1-2; no definite D call. The length of the CDR3 is 12 residues. The V gene's germline CDR1 is SGHNT and CDR2 YYREEE (reference sequence). V was cut by 4 bases and J by 2 bases, with 6 bases left in between. As DNA, the CDR3 is TGTGCCAGCAGCGCGACGAACTATGGCTACACCTTC. This translates into CASSATNYGYTF.

The chain employs TRBV6-1 and TRBJ2-3, with no clear D. Germline lookup yields CDR1 MNHNS and CDR2 SASEGT. This CDR3 spans 11 amino acids. With 1 base removed from V and 8 bases from J, the gap between germline ends came to 4 bases. CDR3 in DNA: TGTGCCAGCAGTGAAGGGGGTACGCAGTATTTT. Translating it yields CASSEGGTQYF.

This clone was found once. CDR3 loop: CASSLNFPNTGELFF. The CDR3 DNA follows: TGCGCCAGCAGCCTGAACTTCCCGAACACCGGGGAGCTGTTTTTT. The chain uses TRBV4-1 and TRBJ2-2; D remains unclear. This CDR3 region has 15 residues. With 4 bases removed from V and 0 bases from J, the gap between germline ends came to 9 bases. Germline values: CDR1 MGHRA, CDR2 YSYEKL.

This chain links TRBV20-1 with TRBJ1-5; the D gene is possibly TRBD1 (6 bases). This CDR3 has 16 residues. From germline, CDR1 is DFQATT and CDR2 SNEGSKA (reference sequence). V was shortened by 3 bases and J by 4 bases, with 19 bases between the two germline ends. Here the CDR3 reads CSASPRTPGQNQPQHF. In DNA form, the CDR3 reads TGCAGTGCTAGTCCCCGCACTCCGGGACAAAATCAGCCCCAGCATTTT.

V usage is TRBV6-1 and J usage is TRBJ1-4; D is undetermined. Germline V CDR1 and CDR2: MNHNS, SASEGT. V lost 3 bases to trimming and J lost 8 bases, with 16 bases between them. This CDR3 region has 15 residues. The CDR3 spells CASSDVGRNAEKLFF. The CDR3, as DNA: TGTGCCAGCAGTGACGTGGGGAGAAACGCGGAAAAACTGTTTTTT.

The rearrangement uses TRBV11-1 and TRBJ1-1; D call uncertain. The CDR3 sequence is 13 residues long. The V gene lost 6 bases and the J gene lost 0 bases, with 8 bases spanning the gap. Per germline, CDR1 SGHAT and CDR2 FQDESV (reference sequence). The CDR3 is CASSLGLNTEAFF. CDR3 coding DNA: TGTGCCAGCAGTCTTGGGCTGAACACTGAAGCTTTCTTT. The full variable domain, completed using reference TRBV11-1 and TRBJ1-1, is EAEVAQSPRYKITEKSQAVAFWCDPISGHATLYWYRQILGQGPELLVQFQDESVVDDSQLPKDRFSAERLKGVDSTLKIQPAELGDSAMYLCASSLGLNTEAFFGQGTRLTVV.

A single count supports this clone. The V and J genes are TRBV6-5 and TRBJ1-2; 7 bases line up with TRBD1. The germline gives CDR1 MNHEY, CDR2 SVGAGI. CDR3 length: 15 amino acids. The trim removed 2 bases at V and 7 bases at J, leaving 10 bases unmatched. DNA of the CDR3: TGTGCCAGCAGTTACGTTTCCGACAGGGTTGGTGGCTACACCTTC. It codes for CASSYVSDRVGGYTF.

V usage is TRBV27 and J usage is TRBJ2-7, with 8 bases lining up with TRBD2. Germline trimming cut 5 bases from V and 2 bases from J; bases unmatched to any gene: 14. This CDR3 has 17 amino acids. From germline, CDR1 is MNHEY and CDR2 SMNVEV (reference sequence). CDR3 in amino acids: CASSPRWVAGSPYEQYF. The DNA of the CDR3 is TGTGCCAGCAGTCCCCGTTGGGTAGCGGGGAGTCCCTACGAGCAGTACTTC.

The rearrangement joins TRBV5-1 to TRBJ1-1, with unresolved D. Trimming cost V 0 bases and J 7 bases, with 13 bases left between them. The CDR3 runs 14 residues. Germline loops: CDR1 SGHRS, CDR2 YFSETQ. The CDR3 spells CASSLVVGNNEAFF. The CDR3 region has the DNA TGCGCCAGCAGCTTGGTTGTCGGCAATAATGAAGCTTTCTTT. Supplemented by reference TRBV5-1 and TRBJ1-1, the full variable domain reads KAGVTQTPRYLIKTRGQQVTLSCSPISGHRSVSWYQQTPGQGLQFLFEYFSETQRNKGNFPGRFSGRQFSNSRSEMNVSTLELGDSALYLCASSLVVGNNEAFFGQGTRLTVV.

The rearrangement joins TRBV29-1 to TRBJ1-3, with 9 bases that match TRBD1. The CDR3 spans 14 residues. Germline V gene lookup returns CDR1 SQVTM and CDR2 ANQGSEA. Trimming removed 6 bases from V and 4 bases from J; junction bases left unmatched: 7. Here the CDR3 reads CSVGDRADGNTIYF. The CDR3 coding sequence is TGCAGCGTCGGGGACAGGGCTGACGGAAACACCATATATTTT.

This clone was seen more than once but under ten times. The chain has TRBV18 and TRBJ2-1; 9 nucleotides agree with TRBD1. The V gene's germline CDR1 is KGHSH and CDR2 LQKENI. J lost 6 bases, V lost 5 bases, and 8 bases had no gene match. There are 15 residues in the CDR3. The CDR3 protein is CASSEGQGRGNEQFF. DNA for the CDR3: TGTGCCAGCTCAGAGGGACAGGGAAGGGGCAATGAGCAGTTCTTC.

The gene calls are TRBV5-1 and TRBJ2-7; 8 bases fit TRBD1. The ends lost 3 bases at V and 6 bases at J; junction bases unmatched: 11. This CDR3 spans 15 amino acids. Per the germline V gene, CDR1 is SGHRS and CDR2 is YFSETQ. The CDR3 nucleotides are TGCGCCAGCAGCTCCCCCGACAGGGGATTGGGCGAGCAGTACTTC. Encoded protein: CASSSPDRGLGEQYF.